This T cell receptor beta chain is from a study of metastatic and nonmetastatic thyroid tumors. This clone has only a few counts. Under the authors' procedure: To classify distant metastasis in papillary thyroid cancer, a model was built from CDR3 differences across clinicopathological groups. TCRdb reassembled clones from the PCR reads with MiXCR. The authors' filters were not applied to this entry. This table has more than 40,000 clones, roughly 15% appearing once. Every patient underwent thyroid surgery untreated. Germline-derived CDR1 and CDR2 are SSHAT and FNYEAQ (reference sequence). The CDR3 is 15 residues long. Trimming cost V 3 bases and J 5 bases; bases outside gene matches: 5.

The TCR sequence derives from a female donor with papillary thyroid cancer or a benign thyroid nodule (not recorded which). Some clones in this sample may be carry-over from other donors' samples. Sequencing was done on a sample of blood. J is TRBJ2-5 and V is TRBV7-7, with 11 positions matching TRBD2. The CDR3 nucleotides are TGTGCCAGCAGCTTGGGACTAGCGGCTGCGGAGACCCAGTACTTC. Translated, it gives CASSLGLAAAETQYF.